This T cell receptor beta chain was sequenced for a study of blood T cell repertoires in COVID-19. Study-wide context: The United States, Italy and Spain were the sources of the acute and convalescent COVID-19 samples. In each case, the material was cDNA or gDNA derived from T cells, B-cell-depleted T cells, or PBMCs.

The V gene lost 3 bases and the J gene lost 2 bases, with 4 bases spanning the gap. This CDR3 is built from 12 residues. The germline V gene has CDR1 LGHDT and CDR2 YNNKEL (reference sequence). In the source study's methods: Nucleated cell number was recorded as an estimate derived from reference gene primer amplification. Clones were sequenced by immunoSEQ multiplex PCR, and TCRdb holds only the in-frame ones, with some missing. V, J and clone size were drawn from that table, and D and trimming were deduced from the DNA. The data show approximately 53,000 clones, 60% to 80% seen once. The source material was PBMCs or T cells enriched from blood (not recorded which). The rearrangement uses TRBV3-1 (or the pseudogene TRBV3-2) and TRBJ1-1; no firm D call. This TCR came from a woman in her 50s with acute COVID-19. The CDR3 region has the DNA TGTGCCAGCAGCCAGAGCAACACTGAAGCTTTCTTT. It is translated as CASSQSNTEAFF.